A selection of T cell receptor beta chains follows, all from one sample in a study of a mutant IDH1 vaccine in newly diagnosed glioma. Here immunoSEQ multiplex PCR was the method, and the copy in TCRdb shows in-frame clones only, minus some. The data contain about 36,000 clones, about 80% of them singletons. Their antigens are not known. Sequencing was performed on peripheral blood mononuclear cells (PBMCs), taken from a glioma patient whose treatment included an IDH1 peptide vaccine. These receptor sequences come from a woman aged 25-40 years with glioma. Some clones in this sample may be carry-over from other donors' samples. Each CDR3 is given with its conserved first and last residue. D genes are given only for firm matches. Some rows mark clone size as missing; the rest say once, few, many or name a class of expanded clone.

cdr3_nt	cdr3_aa	d_call	cdr3_length	v_call	j_call	clone_size
TGTGCCAGTAGTATGTGGGTTGTTCAGCCCCAGCATTTT	CASSMWVVQPQHF	.	13	TRBV19	TRBJ1-5	.
TGTGCCAGCAGTTTTAGCCCCGGGGCCCTAGGGGACGAGCAGTACTTC	CASSFSPGALGDEQYF	.	16	TRBV27	TRBJ2-7	.
TGTGCCAGCAGCCGTAGTCAGTACCAAGAGACCCAGTACTTC	CASSRSQYQETQYF	.	14	TRBV7-6	TRBJ2-5	.
TGTGCCAGCACCGGGGGGCGACTGTACGAGCAGTACTTC	CASTGGRLYEQYF	.	13	TRBV18	TRBJ2-7	few
TGTGCCAGCAGCTTAGGTACGGGGATCGAGGGCTACACCTTC	CASSLGTGIEGYTF	.	14	TRBV7-9	TRBJ1-2	few
TGCGCCAGCAGCTCAGGGGACAGCTATGGCTACACCTTC	CASSSGDSYGYTF	TRBD1	13	TRBV5-1	TRBJ1-2	.
TGTGCCACCGGACGGAGAGGGGAAGAGACCCAGTACTTC	CATGRRGEETQYF	.	13	TRBV27	TRBJ2-5	.
TGTGCCAGCAGTTACACGGGGACGAAGGAGACCCAGTACTTC	CASSYTGTKETQYF	.	14	TRBV6-6	TRBJ2-5	.
TGCGCCAGCAGCCCCGACAGGTATCAGCCCCAGCATTTT	CASSPDRYQPQHF	.	13	TRBV4-1	TRBJ1-5	.
TGTGCCACGGACGACAGGGGCGCAGGAAAATATGGCTACACCTTC	CATDDRGAGKYGYTF	TRBD1	15	TRBV28	TRBJ1-2	.
TGTGCCAGCAGCTTACAGGGGGGCGTCAATCAGCCCCAGCATTTT	CASSLQGGVNQPQHF	TRBD1	15	TRBV5-4	TRBJ1-5	.
TGTGCCAGCTTCGAAGGGAATAATAACATTCAGTACTTC	CASFEGNNNIQYF	.	13	TRBV6-1	TRBJ2-4	.
TGTGCCACCAGCAGAGAGGGCAGGGGGGGCACCGGGGAGCTGTTTTTT	CATSREGRGGTGELFF	.	16	TRBV15	TRBJ2-2	.
TGTGCCAGCAGCTTGTGGACGAGGACCAACGAGCAGTACTTC	CASSLWTRTNEQYF	.	14	TRBV5-5	TRBJ2-7	.
TGTGCCATCACTCAACAGGGAGAAGGATTTGGCTACACCTTC	CAITQQGEGFGYTF	.	14	TRBV10-3	TRBJ1-2	.
TGTGCCAGTAGGTCCGGGACTAGCGGTTTCTACGAGCAGTACTTC	CASRSGTSGFYEQYF	TRBD2	15	TRBV19	TRBJ2-7	.
TGTGCCATCAGTGGGAACGACAGGGCGAAATCCTTT	CAISGNDRAKSF	TRBD1	12	TRBV10-3	TRBJ1-3	.
TGTGCCAGCCCTAGCGGGAGTGGAGATACGCAGTATTTT	CASPSGSGDTQYF	TRBD2	13	TRBV2	TRBJ2-3	.
TGTGCTAGCAGCCCCGACACCTCTGGGGCCAACGTCCTGACTTTC	CASSPDTSGANVLTF	.	15	TRBV7-7	TRBJ2-6	.
TGTGCCAGCAGCGTCTCCTGGGGAGGGCCACAGAGTGAGCAGTTCTTC	CASSVSWGGPQSEQFF	TRBD2	16	TRBV9	TRBJ2-1	.
TGTGCCAGTATTGGGGACAGCCTGAACACTGAAGCTTTCTTT	CASIGDSLNTEAFF	TRBD1	14	TRBV19	TRBJ1-1	.
TGTGCCAGCCTACAGACAGGGGGCACAGATACGCAGTATTTT	CASLQTGGTDTQYF	TRBD1	14	TRBV18	TRBJ2-3	.
TGCGCCAGCAGTTCGGGACTCGCTTATGGCACCTTC	CASSSGLAYGTF	.	12	TRBV10-2	TRBJ1-2	.
TGTGCCAGCAGTTACCCCGGGGCAAGGGAGACCCAGTACTTC	CASSYPGARETQYF	.	14	TRBV28	TRBJ2-5	.
TGTGCCAGCAGTTTATCAGTCCAGGGGGGTTTATATGGCTACACCTTC	CASSLSVQGGLYGYTF	TRBD1	16	TRBV27	TRBJ1-2	few
TGCGCCAGCAGCCCAACAGGGGAGAGGATTACTGAAGCTTTCTTT	CASSPTGERITEAFF	TRBD1	15	TRBV5-1	TRBJ1-1	.
TGTGCCAGCTCACCCGACAGTCAGCCCCAGCATTTT	CASSPDSQPQHF	.	12	TRBV18	TRBJ1-5	.
TGTGCCAGTAGCCGCCGCTGGGAATCCAATGAGCAGTTCTTC	CASSRRWESNEQFF	.	14	TRBV19	TRBJ2-1	once
TGTGCCAGCAGCTTGCATGTGTGGGAGTCTGGGGCCAACGTCCTGACTTTC	CASSLHVWESGANVLTF	.	17	TRBV5-8	TRBJ2-6	.
TGTGCCAGCAGTTGGACTAGCGGACGCACGGAGTGGGAGCAGTTCTTC	CASSWTSGRTEWEQFF	TRBD2	16	TRBV5-6	TRBJ2-1	.
TGTGCCAGCAAGACAGGTCGGACTAATGAAAAACTGTTTTTT	CASKTGRTNEKLFF	.	14	TRBV19	TRBJ1-4	once
TGTGCCAGCAGCTTAGCTGCTAGCGGGGGGCTACCCTACGAGCAGTACTTC	CASSLAASGGLPYEQYF	TRBD2	17	TRBV7-9	TRBJ2-7	once
TGTGCCAGCAGCCAGACCGTCCCCCGGGGTGAGAATGAGCAGTTCTTC	CASSQTVPRGENEQFF	.	16	TRBV28	TRBJ2-1	.
TGTGCCAGCAGCAAAGACCCCTGGGGCTCTGGCTACACCTTC	CASSKDPWGSGYTF	.	14	TRBV21-1	TRBJ1-2	.
TGCGCCAGCAGCCAAGGGGGGGGCGGGCAATATGGCTACACCTTC	CASSQGGGGQYGYTF	.	15	TRBV4-1	TRBJ1-2	.
TGTGCCATCAGTGAAGTGGGGACTAATGAAAAACTGTTTTTT	CAISEVGTNEKLFF	.	14	TRBV10-3	TRBJ1-4	.
TGTGCCAGCAGGGACAGGGGGAGCTCCTACGAGCAGTACTTC	CASRDRGSSYEQYF	TRBD1	14	TRBV6-4	TRBJ2-7	.
TGTGCCAGCAGCCGGGGACCTGGAGACACCATATATTTT	CASSRGPGDTIYF	.	13	TRBV7-6	TRBJ1-3	.
TGCAGCGTGGCGGAAGGCAATCAGCCCCAGCATTTT	CSVAEGNQPQHF	.	12	TRBV29-1	TRBJ1-5	.
TGTGCCAGCAGCCTGAGAAGAGATGTGGAGACCCAGTACTTC	CASSLRRDVETQYF	.	14	TRBV14	TRBJ2-5	.
TGTGCCAGCAGCTTAAGGGCCCGGGACAGGTGGGGAGAGACCCAGTACTTC	CASSLRARDRWGETQYF	TRBD1	17	TRBV11-3	TRBJ2-5	.
TGCAGCGTTGGAAGGCCCGGACTTAACACCGGGGAGCTGTTTTTT	CSVGRPGLNTGELFF	.	15	TRBV29-1	TRBJ2-2	once
TGTGCCAGCAGCCAGATCTCAGGGACTGCAGTTGAGCAGTACTTC	CASSQISGTAVEQYF	.	15	TRBV4-2	TRBJ2-7	.
TGCAGCGTTGAGTACACTGAAGCTTTCTTT	CSVEYTEAFF	.	10	TRBV29-1	TRBJ1-1	few
TGCGCCAGCAGCTCTCCAGCGGGGGCGTTCTTC	CASSSPAGAFF	TRBD2	11	TRBV5-1	TRBJ2-1	.
TGTGCCAGCAGTTTTTTAGGGGAGGGGACTGAAGCTTTCTTT	CASSFLGEGTEAFF	.	14	TRBV7-6	TRBJ1-1	.